This TCR beta chain appears in the sequencing data of a study of preoperative IRX-2 immunotherapy in early breast cancer. Sequenced by immunoSEQ multiplex PCR; TCRdb stores in-frame clones only, minus some. The table lists 34,000 or so clones, roughly four fifths of them singletons. Stated treatment: preoperative locoregional IRX-2 cytokine immunotherapy. Samples came from a phase Ib trial of preoperative locoregional IRX-2 cytokine immunotherapy. Germline CDR1 is LGHNT and CDR2 is FRNRAP. The CDR3 is made up of 15 amino acids. V dropped 6 bases and J dropped 8; count of bases not matched to a gene: 10.

V gene TRBV12-5 combines with J gene TRBJ2-1; 10 bases line up with TRBD1. This TCR came from a human donor with breast cancer. This specimen was lymph node tissue, taken from a patient treated with IRX-2 immunotherapy. CDR3 sequence: CASGDADRGSYEQFF. In DNA form, the CDR3 reads TGTGCTAGTGGCGACGCGGACAGGGGGTCGTATGAGCAGTTCTTC. Drawing the rest from reference TRBV12-5 and TRBJ2-1, the complete variable domain is DARVTQTPRHKVTEMGQEVTMRCQPILGHNTVFWYRQTMMQGLELLAYFRNRAPLDDSGMPKDRFSAEMPDATLATLKIQPSEPRDSAVYFCASGDADRGSYEQFFGPGTRLTVL.